The 31 T cell receptor beta chains reported below all come from one sample, sequenced in a study of shared clonotypes between healthy human individuals. Profiling relied on immunoSEQ multiplex PCR, and the TCRdb table lists in-frame clones only, not all of them. This table has 2 million to 2.5 million clones, roughly 90% appearing once. Sequencing used naive CD4+ T cells from PBMCs. Subset noted: CD45RA+ positively selected. Every receptor here comes from a man aged 18 to 30 in good health. Some clones in this sample may be carry-over from other donors' samples.

CDR3 sequence (DNA): TGTGCCAGCAGCCTCTGGACGGGATTTACCTCTGGGGCCAACGTCCTGACTTTC. It is translated as CASSLWTGFTSGANVLTF. V is TRBV7-6 and J is TRBJ2-6; tentative D call: TRBD2 (5 bases). Trimming removed 5 bases at V and 0 bases at J, with 17 bases between. The V gene's germline CDR1 is SGHVS and CDR2 FNYEAQ. This CDR3 is 18 amino acids long.

In this sample, this clone turned up a few times. In DNA form, the CDR3 reads TGTGCCAGCAGTCAACTTAACAGGAACACTGAAGCTTTCTTT. This translates into CASSQLNRNTEAFF. The V call is TRBV2, the J call TRBJ1-1, with D unresolved. Looked up from germline, CDR1 is SNHLY and CDR2 is FYNNEI. The CDR3 extends over 14 amino acids. Trimming took 5 bases from V and 1 from J, leaving 11 bases between them.

This clone came up a few times. V and J are TRBV5-1 and TRBJ1-1; D may be TRBD1 (5 bases). Germline CDR1 is SGHRS and CDR2 is YFSETQ. The length of the CDR3 is 14 residues. Between the trimmed V and J ends, which lost 3 bases and 3 bases, there was a span of 12 bases. In DNA, the CDR3 is TGCGCCAGCAGCTGGGCCCCGGGGGACACTGAAGCTTTCTTT. It encodes CASSWAPGDTEAFF. Full variable domain (outside the CDR3, taken from reference TRBV5-1 and TRBJ1-1): KAGVTQTPRYLIKTRGQQVTLSCSPISGHRSVSWYQQTPGQGLQFLFEYFSETQRNKGNFPGRFSGRQFSNSRSEMNVSTLELGDSALYLCASSWAPGDTEAFFGQGTRLTVV.

This clone has only one observation. The chain links TRBV5-1 to TRBJ2-3; perhaps TRBD1 as D (6 bases). V gave up 0 bases and J gave up 0 bases, with 11 bases separating them. This CDR3 is 16 amino acids long. The germline gives CDR1 SGHRS, CDR2 YFSETQ. CDR3 DNA sequence: TGCGCCAGCAGCTTGGGTACAGGGCTTAGCACAGATACGCAGTATTTT. It yields the protein CASSLGTGLSTDTQYF.

This clone was counted a single time. The chain employs TRBV30 and TRBJ2-5; 7 positions match TRBD1. V trimming: 0 bases; J trimming: 4 bases; junction bases outside the gene matches: 8. Germline V CDR1 and CDR2: GTSNPN, SVGIG (reference sequence). The CDR3 has 15 residues. This CDR3 is CAWSVQTGAPETQYF. CDR3 bases: TGTGCCTGGAGTGTACAAACAGGGGCTCCAGAGACCCAGTACTTC.

The chain combines TRBV2 with TRBJ2-5; 10 bases are a match to TRBD2. Germline CDR1 SNHLY, CDR2 FYNNEI. The CDR3 has 16 residues. With 6 bases clipped from V and 1 base from J, the junction kept 8 bases outside the gene matches. CDR3 region: CASRGGLATSQETQYF. The DNA for the CDR3 is TGTGCCAGCAGGGGGGGACTAGCGACCTCCCAAGAGACCCAGTACTTC.

The chain is built from TRBV28 and TRBJ1-1, with a tentative D call TRBD1 (5 bases). The V and J ends lost 6 bases and 0 bases respectively, with 14 bases between them. From germline, CDR1 is MDHEN and CDR2 SYDVKM. The CDR3 length is 15 residues. CDR3 in DNA: TGTGCCAGCAGATCCTCCAGGGCGGTGAACACTGAAGCTTTCTTT. It codes for CASRSSRAVNTEAFF.

This clone was seen only once. V and J are TRBV5-1 and TRBJ2-7, with TRBD1 matching 9 bases. CDR3 length: 12 amino acids. The J segment lost 9 bases and the V segment lost 5 bases, leaving 6 bases of the junction unmatched. The V gene's germline CDR1 is SGHRS and CDR2 YFSETQ. CDR3 residues: CASRRDRERQYF. In nucleotides, the CDR3 is TGCGCCAGCAGGAGGGACAGGGAACGGCAGTACTTC. Full variable domain (missing parts from reference TRBV5-1 and TRBJ2-7): KAGVTQTPRYLIKTRGQQVTLSCSPISGHRSVSWYQQTPGQGLQFLFEYFSETQRNKGNFPGRFSGRQFSNSRSEMNVSTLELGDSALYLCASRRDRERQYFGPGTRLTVT.

This chain links TRBV6-1 with TRBJ2-1, with TRBD2 identical over 12 bases. From germline, CDR1 is MNHNS and CDR2 SASEGT. The trim removed 5 bases at V and 9 bases at J, leaving 5 bases unmatched. This CDR3 contains 14 residues. The CDR3 DNA is TGTGCCAGCAGTTTGACTAGCGGGAGACCTGAGCAGTTCTTC. It specifies CASSLTSGRPEQFF.

Of note for this clone: Distinct nucleotide sequences in the sample also encode this CDR3. The chain recombines TRBV5-1 with TRBJ1-4, with TRBD1 as a possible D gene (6 bases). V shed 0 bases and J shed 5 bases, with 11 bases lying between them. CDR1 is SGHRS and CDR2 is YFSETQ in the germline V gene. This CDR3 is built from 15 residues. The DNA of the CDR3 is TGCGCCAGCAGCTTGGAAGGGGGGAAGAATGAAAAACTGTTTTTT. Amino acids: CASSLEGGKNEKLFF.

The rearrangement links TRBV6-5 to TRBJ2-1; D might be TRBD2 (5 bases). The V gene lost 4 bases and the J gene lost 4 bases, with 14 bases spanning the gap. In germline, CDR1 is MNHEY, CDR2 SVGAGI. The CDR3 consists of 15 residues. The CDR3 bases are TGTGCCAGCAGTTTTAGGGCGGGTGGGTACAATGAGCAGTTCTTC. Amino acids: CASSFRAGGYNEQFF.

The V call is TRBV6-1, the J call TRBJ2-3; the D gene is possibly TRBD2 (5 bases). The V gene's germline CDR1 is MNHNS and CDR2 SASEGT. The CDR3 spans 14 residues. The ends were cut back, 10 bases at V and 5 bases at J, with 19 bases in the middle. The CDR3 reads CAIGLDWAGDTQYF. In DNA, the CDR3 is TGTGCCATTGGCCTGGATTGGGCGGGAGATACGCAGTATTTT.

This chain joins TRBV29-1 and TRBJ1-1; possibly TRBD1 for D (6 bases). The CDR3 runs to 14 residues. V lost 3 bases to trimming and J lost 3 bases, with 14 bases between them. Germline V lookup: CDR1 SQVTM, CDR2 ANQGSEA. CDR3: CSVEVGGVDTEAFF. The CDR3 coding sequence is TGCAGCGTTGAGGTGGGGGGCGTCGACACTGAAGCTTTCTTT.

The chain uses TRBV4-1 and TRBJ1-5, with TRBD1 matching over 8 bases. V was pared by 5 bases and J by 6 bases, with 9 bases of the junction left unmatched. Germline values: CDR1 MGHRA, CDR2 YSYEKL. The CDR3 consists of 15 residues. CDR3 in amino acids: CASSTSDRAGQPQHF. The DNA of the CDR3 is TGCGCCAGCAGCACTTCGGACAGGGCTGGTCAGCCCCAGCATTTT.

J is TRBJ2-1 and V is TRBV29-1, with 12 positions matching TRBD2. The CDR3 covers 15 residues. V shed 6 bases and J 8 bases; nucleotides not matched to a gene: 11. The germline CDR1 and CDR2 sequences are SQVTM and ANQGSEA. This CDR3 reads CSVRTSGRSLDEQFF. The CDR3 DNA reads as TGCAGCGTGCGTACTAGCGGGAGGTCTCTGGATGAGCAGTTCTTC.

V gene TRBV7-2 combines with J gene TRBJ2-1; D gene uncertain. Trimming removed 5 bases at V and 0 bases at J, with 11 bases between. Looked up from germline, CDR1 is SGHTA and CDR2 is FQGNSA. CDR3 length equals 15 residues. The CDR3 is CASSIDGSSYNEQFF. In DNA form, the CDR3 reads TGTGCCAGCAGCATCGACGGCAGCTCCTACAATGAGCAGTTCTTC.

Details on this clone: The identical CDR3 is also encoded by other nucleotide sequences in the sample. The chain carries TRBV7-2 and TRBJ2-5; D is perhaps TRBD2 (6 bases). The V end lost 6 bases, the J end lost 5 bases, and 10 bases lay between the germline ends. The CDR3 has 12 amino acids. Per the germline V gene, CDR1 is SGHTA and CDR2 is FQGNSA. The CDR3 bases are TGTGCCAGCAGGTCGGAGGGGGAGACCCAGTACTTC. It specifies CASRSEGETQYF.

The chain couples TRBV19 to TRBJ2-7, with D perhaps matching TRBD1 (6 bases). Trimming stripped 7 bases from V and 2 bases from J, with 21 bases between. The germline CDR1 and CDR2 sequences are LNHDA and SQIVND (reference sequence). This CDR3 comprises 16 residues. CDR3 sequence: CASTNKGSRGTYEQYF. The DNA for the CDR3 is TGTGCCAGTACCAATAAGGGGAGCAGGGGAACCTACGAGCAGTACTTC.

The table lists this clone with a count of one. The V and J genes are TRBV30 and TRBJ2-5; D perhaps matches TRBD1 (6 bases). The CDR3 totals 13 residues. Germline CDR1 GTSNPN, CDR2 SVGIG (reference sequence). Trimming left V 1 base short and J 10 bases short, with 16 bases between. Here the CDR3 reads CAWSGYRDGDQYF. In DNA, the CDR3 is TGTGCCTGGAGTGGATACAGGGATGGGGACCAGTACTTC.

The chain carries TRBV2 and TRBJ2-1; weak D call: TRBD2 (5 bases). This CDR3 is built from 13 residues. Germline lookup yields CDR1 SNHLY and CDR2 FYNNEI. The V end lost 8 bases, the J end lost 7 bases, and 15 bases lay between the germline ends. The CDR3 nucleotides are TGTGCCAGCGATGTCGTCCCGGGGAATGAGCAGTTCTTC. Translating it yields CASDVVPGNEQFF. The full variable domain, completed using reference TRBV2 and TRBJ2-1, is EPEVTQTPSHQVTQMGQEVILRCVPISNHLYFYWYRQILGQKVEFLVSFYNNEISEKSEIFDDQFSVERPDGSNFTLKIRSTKLEDSAMYFCASDVVPGNEQFFGPGTRLTVL.

The chain is built from TRBV6-1 and TRBJ2-5, with 8 nucleotides matching TRBD2. The length of the CDR3 is 14 residues. Germline CDR1 and CDR2: MNHNS and SASEGT. Trimming cost V 8 bases and J 4 bases; bases outside gene matches: 9. CDR3 loop: CASASGSSVETQYF. CDR3 DNA: TGTGCCAGCGCGAGCGGGAGTTCGGTAGAGACCCAGTACTTC.

A note on this clone: This sample also contains other DNA sequences that code for the same CDR3. The J gene is TRBJ2-1, the V gene TRBV5-1; D remains unclear. V was clipped by 0 bases and J by 0 bases, with 7 bases between them. Germline V gene sequence: CDR1 SGHRS, CDR2 YFSETQ. The CDR3 totals 15 residues. CDR3 nucleotide sequence: TGCGCCAGCAGCTTGGGGGTGAGCTCCTACAATGAGCAGTTCTTC. Translated, it gives CASSLGVSSYNEQFF.

The chain joins TRBV28 to TRBJ2-5; TRBD2 matches at 7 bases. The J segment lost 3 bases and the V segment lost 3 bases, leaving 4 bases of the junction unmatched. From germline, CDR1 is MDHEN and CDR2 SYDVKM. This CDR3 region has 14 residues. CDR3 sequence: CASSFLRGKETQYF. The CDR3 bases are TGTGCCAGCAGTTTTTTGCGGGGGAAAGAGACCCAGTACTTC. The full variable domain, with the rest looked up from reference TRBV28 and TRBJ2-5, is DVKVTQSSRYLVKRTGEKVFLECVQDMDHENMFWYRQDPGLGLRLIYFSYDVKMKEKGDIPEGYSVSREKKERFSLILESASTNQTSMYLCASSFLRGKETQYFGPGTRLLVL.

V is TRBV28 and J is TRBJ2-7; TRBD1 or TRBD2 may be the D gene (5 bases each). Germline CDR1 is MDHEN and CDR2 is SYDVKM. V was shortened by 6 bases and J by 0 bases, with 39 bases between the two germline ends. The length of the CDR3 is 23 residues. The CDR3 loop is CASSALIPSRPYKPGRISYEQYF. CDR3 sequence (DNA): TGTGCCAGCAGCGCCCTCATCCCATCTCGTCCTTACAAACCGGGACGAATCTCCTACGAGCAGTACTTC.

This chain joins TRBV5-1 and TRBJ2-1, with D maybe TRBD1 (6 bases). Trimming stripped 7 bases from V and 5 bases from J, with 10 bases between. Germline V gene data show CDR1 as SGHRS and CDR2 as YFSETQ. CDR3 length: 12 residues. Here the CDR3 reads CASRDTNNEQFF. For the CDR3, the DNA is TGCGCCAGCCGGGACACAAACAATGAGCAGTTCTTC.

The genes are TRBV7-9 and TRBJ1-2; D is unresolved. The CDR3 has 16 amino acids. Germline-derived CDR1 and CDR2 are SEHNR and FQNEAQ (reference sequence). Trimming left V 0 bases short and J 0 bases short, with 11 bases between. The CDR3 sequence: CASSLAGWEANYGYTF. The CDR3 DNA is TGTGCCAGCAGCTTAGCGGGTTGGGAAGCTAACTATGGCTACACCTTC.

V gene TRBV9 combines with J gene TRBJ2-5; 7 nucleotides match TRBD2. Losses at the gene ends were 0 bases for V and 0 bases for J; bases not matched to a gene: 11. The CDR3 length is 18 residues. Germline lookup yields CDR1 SGDLS and CDR2 YYNGEE. CDR3 coding DNA: TGTGCCAGCAGCGTAGGGGCTAGCGGAGTGACTTACCAAGAGACCCAGTACTTC. Translating it yields CASSVGASGVTYQETQYF.

Comment on this clone: The DNA is omitted, as the CDR3 cannot be located on it reliably, and the CDR3 follows TCRdb's listing. The chain employs TRBV6-6 and TRBJ2-7; the table gives TRBD2 as D, unverified against the DNA. The CDR3 is 15 amino acids long, termini counted. Germline V gene sequence: CDR1 MNHNY, CDR2 SVGAGI (reference sequence). CDR3 residues: CASSSSTLLAHEQYF.

The chain joins TRBV14 to TRBJ2-3; the match to TRBD2 covers 9 bases. This CDR3 is built from 16 residues. V was pared by 4 bases and J by 1 base, with 6 bases of the junction left unmatched. CDR1 is SGHDN, CDR2 FVKESK, per germline. This CDR3 is CASSPFVAGGTDTQYF. Here the CDR3 DNA reads TGTGCCAGCAGCCCCTTCGTAGCGGGGGGCACAGATACGCAGTATTTT.

The chain has TRBV4-1 and TRBJ1-3; TRBD1 matches 8 bases. Unmatched junction bases numbered 11, after V lost 3 bases and J lost 4 bases. The CDR3 length is 17 residues. Germline CDR1 and CDR2: MGHRA and YSYEKL. The CDR3 is CASSQGGDRKIGNTIYF. The CDR3 nucleotides read TGCGCCAGCAGCCAGGGCGGGGACAGGAAAATCGGAAACACCATATATTTT.

This rearrangement joins TRBV19 to TRBJ2-7; 9 nucleotides agree with TRBD1. The CDR3 sequence is 12 residues long. In germline, CDR1 is LNHDA, CDR2 SQIVND (reference sequence). The chain's CDR3 is CATGDRVYEQYF. CDR3 sequence (DNA): TGTGCTACGGGGGACAGGGTATACGAGCAGTACTTC.